A few counts support the clone carrying this T cell receptor beta chain. Its antigen is not identified. Each sample contributed 75,000 to 100,000 TCR templates to the assay. Here immunoSEQ multiplex PCR was the method, and the copy in TCRdb shows in-frame clones only, minus some. The sample gives over 10,000 clones, roughly 43% of which show up once; around 9.1% is in the top ten. Germline loops: CDR1 MNHEY, CDR2 SMNVEV (reference sequence). This CDR3 is 13 amino acids long. The V end lost 0 bases, the J end lost 4 bases, and 1 base lay between the germline ends. This specimen comes from a study of siplizumab effects on memory and regulatory T cells. About the research overall: Mixed lymphocyte reactions ran in pairs, with siplizumab at roughly 1 ug/mL or without drug.

Over a period of about six days at 37 degrees C, the mixed lymphocyte reaction cells were cocultured. The study labelled responder PBMCs with CFSE and stimulator PBMCs with Violet Dye, then mixed them 1:1. The source of this sequence is a human donor in good health; the cells came from an allogeneic mixed lymphocyte reaction. The chain uses TRBV27 and TRBJ1-6; no clear D gene. The sample taken for sequencing was CFSE-low (dividing) CD8+ T cells sorted from an allogeneic mixed lymphocyte reaction. The CDR3, as DNA: TGTGCCAGCAGTTTATCTTATAATTCACCCCTCCACTTT. Its translation is CASSLSYNSPLHF.